This is a list of T cell receptor beta chains from one sample in a study of CD8 T cells in Susac syndrome. Each CDR3 protein gets one entry after TCRdb re-called the immunoSEQ multiplex PCR reads with MiXCR. The table shows about 430,000 distinct CDR3 sequences, with approximately 85% occurring only once. The sequenced material came from CD8+ T cells from PBMCs. The receptors were gathered from a human donor with multiple sclerosis. CDR3s include the opening cysteine and the closing phenylalanine or tryptophan. A D gene is named only where the DNA matches it firmly. Rows may omit the clone size; those that give it use once, few, many or a size class.

TRBJ1-2 NA TRBV4-1 NA CASSQGFRGYTF TGCGCCAGCAGCCAAGGGTTCCGGGGCTACACCTTC
TRBJ2-7 NA TRBV29-1 TRBD2 CSVSSGSPYEQYF TGCAGCGTTTCTAGCGGGAGTCCCTACGAGCAGTACTTC
TRBJ2-1 NA TRBV7-6 NA CASSLGEGVRQFF TGTGCCAGCAGCTTAGGAGAAGGGGTTCGGCAGTTCTTC
TRBJ1-6 NA TRBV14 NA CASSQDRVHSPLHF TGTGCCAGCAGCCAAGACAGGGTCCATTCACCCCTCCACTTT
TRBJ2-1 NA TRBV5-6 TRBD1 CASSLLGQGNEQFF TGTGCCAGCAGCTTGCTGGGACAGGGCAATGAGCAGTTCTTC
TRBJ2-1 NA TRBV7-9 NA CASSSRLVPVEQFF TGTGCCAGCAGCTCTCGACTAGTTCCCGTTGAGCAGTTCTTC
TRBJ2-1 NA TRBV13 NA CASSWGTNAYNEQFF TGTGCCAGCAGCTGGGGCACCAACGCCTACAATGAGCAGTTCTTC
TRBJ2-3 NA TRBV27 TRBD2 CASSSGRLAGVNTDTQYF TGTGCCAGCAGTTCGGGAAGGCTAGCGGGAGTAAACACAGATACGCAGTATTTT
TRBJ2-7 NA TRBV11-2 NA CASSGGGSIPYEQYF TGTGCCAGCAGCGGGGGGGGCAGCATCCCCTACGAGCAGTACTTC
TRBJ2-7 NA TRBV27 TRBD1 CASSTGTGAYEQYF TGTGCCAGCAGTACCGGGACAGGGGCCTACGAGCAGTACTTC
TRBJ1-1 once TRBV30 NA CAWNPTSMNTEAFF TGTGCCTGGAACCCCACATCCATGAACACTGAAGCTTTCTTT
TRBJ1-2 once TRBV7-9 TRBD1 CASSLSDFRTDRDLYGYTF TGTGCCAGCAGCTTATCAGATTTCAGGACGGACAGGGACCTATATGGCTACACCTTC
TRBJ1-1 NA TRBV30 NA CAWSVSGPENAFF TGTGCCTGGAGTGTCTCCGGTCCTGAGAACGCTTTCTTT
TRBJ1-3 few TRBV29-1 NA CSVEHESGNTIYF TGCAGCGTTGAACACGAATCTGGAAACACCATATATTTT
TRBJ2-7 NA TRBV5-1 NA CASSLDPGRLYEQYF TGCGCCAGCAGCTTGGATCCAGGGAGGCTCTACGAGCAGTACTTC
TRBJ1-5 NA TRBV29-1 TRBD1 CSVPGQGAQPQHF TGCAGCGTCCCGGGACAGGGTGCTCAGCCCCAGCATTTT
TRBJ2-1 once TRBV12-3/TRBV12-4 NA CASSLGQIEQFF TGTGCCAGCAGTTTAGGACAGATTGAGCAGTTCTTC
TRBJ2-7 NA TRBV3-1 NA CASSQEPDRSYEQYF TGTGCCAGCAGCCAAGAACCCGACAGATCCTACGAGCAGTACTTC